Detailed here is one T cell receptor (beta chain). This sample is part of a study of blood T cell repertoires in COVID-19. V lost 5 bases, J lost 5 bases, and 6 bases stayed unmatched. This CDR3 has 14 amino acids. The germline gives CDR1 SGHVS, CDR2 FQNEAQ. This table comes from immunoSEQ multiplex PCR, and its TCRdb copy is limited to in-frame clones, with some not included. The sample lists about 180,000 clones; approximately 83% were seen once. Sample: peripheral blood. The TCR was taken from a man in his sixties with acute or convalescent COVID-19. The chain joins TRBV7-8 to TRBJ2-7; 10 bases line up with TRBD1. The CDR3 DNA reads as TGTGCCAGCAGCCGTGGACAGGGGGTCCACGAGCAGTACTTC. Protein sequence: CASSRGQGVHEQYF.